Shown below are 4 T cell receptor beta chains from a single sample sequenced in a study of T cell repertoires in aging, cancer and after chemotherapy. Peripheral blood genomic DNA, not sorted cells or RNA, was the template. TRB rearrangements spanning V, D and J were amplified using mixed TRB-A/B primers. TCRdb itself ran the multiplex PCR reads through MiXCR, one entry per CDR3 protein. The profile shows some 5,400 distinct CDR3 sequences, about 33% of them singletons. The sequenced sample was blood. The receptors were gathered from a human donor with a blood cancer.

V is TRBV27 and J is TRBJ1-1, with 8 bases matching TRBD1. With V trimmed by 5 bases and J by 3 bases, 11 bases remained unmatched. CDR3 length: 16 amino acids. CDR1 and CDR2 (germline): MNHEY, SMNVEV (reference sequence). For the CDR3, the DNA is TGTGCCAGCAGTCAAAACAGGGGGTGGTTGGACACTGAAGCTTTCTTT. Translating gives CASSQNRGWLDTEAFF.

The rearrangement uses TRBV15 and TRBJ1-4; D is unresolved. V was clipped by 0 bases and J by 8 bases, with 25 bases between them. The CDR3 totals 19 residues. Per the germline V gene, CDR1 is LNHNV and CDR2 is YYDKDF (reference sequence). The CDR3 is CATSRDSPIYAQSGEKLFF. The DNA of the CDR3 is TGTGCCACCAGCAGAGATAGCCCCATATACGCCCAGTCGGGGGAAAAACTGTTTTTT.

This clonotype rates as medium-sized. The chain employs TRBV6-5 and TRBJ2-5; the D is unclear. Per germline, CDR1 MNHEY and CDR2 SVGAGI. V lost 4 bases and J 1 base, leaving 13 bases between the germline ends. The CDR3 runs 15 residues. The CDR3 DNA reads TGTGCCAGCAGTTCCACGGGCCCAGGCCAAGAGACCCAGTACTTC. Its translation: CASSSTGPGQETQYF.

V usage is TRBV7-2 and J usage is TRBJ2-1, with D hard to call. Trimming took off 5 bases at V and 2 bases at J, with 1 base between the two ends. Germline lookup yields CDR1 SGHTA and CDR2 FQGNSA. This CDR3 has 11 residues. Written as DNA, the CDR3 is TGTGCCAGCAGCCCCTACAATGAGCAGTTCTTC. It codes for CASSPYNEQFF.